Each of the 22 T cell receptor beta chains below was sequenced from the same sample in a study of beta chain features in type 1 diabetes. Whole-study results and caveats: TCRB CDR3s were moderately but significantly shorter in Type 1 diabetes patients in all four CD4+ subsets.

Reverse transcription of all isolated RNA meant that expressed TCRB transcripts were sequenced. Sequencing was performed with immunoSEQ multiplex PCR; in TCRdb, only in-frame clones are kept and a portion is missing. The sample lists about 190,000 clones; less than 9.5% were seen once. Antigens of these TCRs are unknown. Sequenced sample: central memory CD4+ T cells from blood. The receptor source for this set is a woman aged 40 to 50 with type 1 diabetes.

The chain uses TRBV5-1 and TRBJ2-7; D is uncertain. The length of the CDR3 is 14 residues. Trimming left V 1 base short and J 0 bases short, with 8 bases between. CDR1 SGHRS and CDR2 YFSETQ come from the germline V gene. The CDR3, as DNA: TGCGCCAGCAGCTTGTCAGCAGGCTCCTACGAGCAGTACTTC. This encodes CASSLSAGSYEQYF. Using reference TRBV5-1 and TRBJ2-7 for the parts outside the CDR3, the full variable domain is KAGVTQTPRYLIKTRGQQVTLSCSPISGHRSVSWYQQTPGQGLQFLFEYFSETQRNKGNFPGRFSGRQFSNSRSEMNVSTLELGDSALYLCASSLSAGSYEQYFGPGTRLTVT.

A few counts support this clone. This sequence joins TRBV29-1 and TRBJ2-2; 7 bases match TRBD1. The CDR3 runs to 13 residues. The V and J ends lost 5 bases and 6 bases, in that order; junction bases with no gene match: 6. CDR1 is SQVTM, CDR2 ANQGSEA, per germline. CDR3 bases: TGCAGCGTTTCACCAGGGACAGCCGGGGAGCTGTTTTTT. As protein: CSVSPGTAGELFF.

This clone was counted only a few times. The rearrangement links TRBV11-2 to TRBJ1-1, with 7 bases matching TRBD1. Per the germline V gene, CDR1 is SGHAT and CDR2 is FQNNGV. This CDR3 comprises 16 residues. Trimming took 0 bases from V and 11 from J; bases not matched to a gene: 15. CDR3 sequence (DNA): TGTGCCAGCAGCTTAGATAGGGGCTTAGGGGGCGAGGTCGCTTTCTTT. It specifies CASSLDRGLGGEVAFF.

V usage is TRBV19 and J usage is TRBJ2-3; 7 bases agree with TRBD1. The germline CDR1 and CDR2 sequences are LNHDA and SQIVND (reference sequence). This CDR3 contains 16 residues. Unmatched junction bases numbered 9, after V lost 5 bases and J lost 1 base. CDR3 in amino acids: CASSLLTGIRTDTQYF. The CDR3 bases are TGTGCCAGTAGTCTCCTGACAGGGATCCGCACAGATACGCAGTATTTT.

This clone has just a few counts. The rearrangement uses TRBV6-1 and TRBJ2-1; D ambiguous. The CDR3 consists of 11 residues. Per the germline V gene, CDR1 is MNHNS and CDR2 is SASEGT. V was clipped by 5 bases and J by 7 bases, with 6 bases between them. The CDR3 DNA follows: TGTGCCAGCAGTTTGCGGAATGAGCAGTTCTTC. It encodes CASSLRNEQFF.

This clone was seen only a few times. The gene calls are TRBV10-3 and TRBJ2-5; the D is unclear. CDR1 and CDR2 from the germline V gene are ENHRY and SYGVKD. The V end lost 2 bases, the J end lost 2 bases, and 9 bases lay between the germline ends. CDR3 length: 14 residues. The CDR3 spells CAISETGRQETQYF. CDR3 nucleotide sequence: TGTGCCATCAGTGAGACGGGTCGACAAGAGACCCAGTACTTC.

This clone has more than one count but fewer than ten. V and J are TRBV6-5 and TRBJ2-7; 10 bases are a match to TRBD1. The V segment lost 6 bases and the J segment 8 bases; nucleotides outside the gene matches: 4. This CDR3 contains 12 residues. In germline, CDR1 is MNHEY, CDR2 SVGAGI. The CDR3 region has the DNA TGTGCCAGCAGGGGGACAGGGGTAAAGCAGTACTTC. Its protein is CASRGTGVKQYF.

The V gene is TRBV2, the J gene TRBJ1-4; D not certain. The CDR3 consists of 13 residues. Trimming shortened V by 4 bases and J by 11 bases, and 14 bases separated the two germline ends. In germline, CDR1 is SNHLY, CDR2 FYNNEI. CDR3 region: CASSAGPQRKLFF. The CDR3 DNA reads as TGTGCCAGCAGTGCTGGCCCACAGCGGAAACTGTTTTTT.

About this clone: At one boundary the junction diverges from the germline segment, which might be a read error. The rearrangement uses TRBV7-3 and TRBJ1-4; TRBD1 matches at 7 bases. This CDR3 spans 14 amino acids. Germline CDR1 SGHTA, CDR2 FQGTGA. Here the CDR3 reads CASSVTGVGEKLFF. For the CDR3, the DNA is TGTGCCAGCAGCGTAACAGGGGTCGGTGAAAAACTGTTTTTT.

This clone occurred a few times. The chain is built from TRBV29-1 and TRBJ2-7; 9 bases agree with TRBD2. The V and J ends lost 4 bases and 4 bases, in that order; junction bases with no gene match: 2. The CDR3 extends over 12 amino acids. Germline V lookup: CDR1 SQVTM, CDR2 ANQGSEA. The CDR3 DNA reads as TGCAGCGTTGGTACTAGCGGGTACGAGCAGTACTTC. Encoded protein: CSVGTSGYEQYF.

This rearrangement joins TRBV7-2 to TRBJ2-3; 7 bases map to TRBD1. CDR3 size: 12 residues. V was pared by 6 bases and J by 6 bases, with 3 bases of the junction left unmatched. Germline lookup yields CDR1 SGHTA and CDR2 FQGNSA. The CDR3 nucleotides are TGTGCCAGCAGTATACAGGGGGATACGCAGTATTTT. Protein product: CASSIQGDTQYF.

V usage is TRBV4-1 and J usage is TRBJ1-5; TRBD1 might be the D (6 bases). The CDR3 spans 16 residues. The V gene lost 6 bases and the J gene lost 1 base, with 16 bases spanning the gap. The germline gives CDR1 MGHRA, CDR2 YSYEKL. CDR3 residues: CASSGAGALSNQPQHF. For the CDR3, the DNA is TGCGCCAGCAGTGGAGCGGGGGCCCTCAGCAATCAGCCCCAGCATTTT.

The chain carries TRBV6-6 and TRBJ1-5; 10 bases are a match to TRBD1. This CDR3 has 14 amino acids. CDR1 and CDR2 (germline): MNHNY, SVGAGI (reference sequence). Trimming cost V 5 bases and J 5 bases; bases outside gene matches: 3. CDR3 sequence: CASSKGTGDQPQHF. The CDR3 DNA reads TGTGCCAGCAGTAAAGGGACAGGGGATCAGCCCCAGCATTTT.

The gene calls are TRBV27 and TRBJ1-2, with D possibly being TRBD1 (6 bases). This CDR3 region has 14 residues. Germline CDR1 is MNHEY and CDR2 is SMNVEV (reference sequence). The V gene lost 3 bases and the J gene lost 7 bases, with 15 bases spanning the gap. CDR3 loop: CASSLAGAVSGYTF. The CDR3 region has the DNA TGTGCCAGCAGTTTGGCAGGGGCGGTTTCTGGCTACACCTTC.

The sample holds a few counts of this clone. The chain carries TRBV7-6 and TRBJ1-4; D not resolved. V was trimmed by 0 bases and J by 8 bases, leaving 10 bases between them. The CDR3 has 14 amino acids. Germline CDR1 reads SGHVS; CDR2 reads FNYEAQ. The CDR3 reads CASSLASVGEKLFF. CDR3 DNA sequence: TGTGCCAGCAGCTTAGCGTCCGTCGGGGAAAAACTGTTTTTT.

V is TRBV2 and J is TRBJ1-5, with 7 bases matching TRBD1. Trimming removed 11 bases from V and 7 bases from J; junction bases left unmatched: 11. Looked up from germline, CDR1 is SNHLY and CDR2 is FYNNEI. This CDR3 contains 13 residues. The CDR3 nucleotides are TGTGCCCTCGGTGACAGGGAAAAGCAGCCCCAGCATTTT. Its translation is CALGDREKQPQHF.

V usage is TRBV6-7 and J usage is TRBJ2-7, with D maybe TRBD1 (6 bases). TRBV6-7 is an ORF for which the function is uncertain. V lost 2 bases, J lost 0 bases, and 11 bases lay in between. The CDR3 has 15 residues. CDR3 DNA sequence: TGTGCCAGCAGTTACAGACAGGTCAGCTCCTACGAGCAGTACTTC. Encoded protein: CASSYRQVSSYEQYF.

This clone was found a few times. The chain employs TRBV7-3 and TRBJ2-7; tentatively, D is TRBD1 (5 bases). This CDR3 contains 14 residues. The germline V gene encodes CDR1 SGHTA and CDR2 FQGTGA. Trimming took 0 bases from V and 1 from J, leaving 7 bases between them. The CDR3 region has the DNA TGTGCCAGCAGCTTAACTCCAGGGTCCTACGAGCAGTACTTC. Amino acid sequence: CASSLTPGSYEQYF.

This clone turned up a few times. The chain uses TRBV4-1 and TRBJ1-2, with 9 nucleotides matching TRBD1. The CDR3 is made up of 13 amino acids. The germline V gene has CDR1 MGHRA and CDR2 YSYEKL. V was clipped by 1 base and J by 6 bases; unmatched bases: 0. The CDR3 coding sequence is TGCGCCAGCAGCCAAGGGACAGGGGATGGCTACACCTTC. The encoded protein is CASSQGTGDGYTF.

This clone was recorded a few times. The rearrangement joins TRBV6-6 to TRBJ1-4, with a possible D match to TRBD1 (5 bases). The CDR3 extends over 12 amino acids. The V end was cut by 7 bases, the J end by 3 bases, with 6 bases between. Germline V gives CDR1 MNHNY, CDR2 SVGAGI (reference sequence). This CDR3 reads CASKGANEKLFF. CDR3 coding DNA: TGTGCCAGCAAAGGGGCTAATGAAAAACTGTTTTTT.

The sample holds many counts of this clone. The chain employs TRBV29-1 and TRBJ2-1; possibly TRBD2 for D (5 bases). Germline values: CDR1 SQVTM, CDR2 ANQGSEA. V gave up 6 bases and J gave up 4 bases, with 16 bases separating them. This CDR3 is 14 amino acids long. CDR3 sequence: CSVVRGSLYNEQFF. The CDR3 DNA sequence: TGCAGCGTAGTTAGAGGGTCTCTGTACAATGAGCAGTTCTTC.

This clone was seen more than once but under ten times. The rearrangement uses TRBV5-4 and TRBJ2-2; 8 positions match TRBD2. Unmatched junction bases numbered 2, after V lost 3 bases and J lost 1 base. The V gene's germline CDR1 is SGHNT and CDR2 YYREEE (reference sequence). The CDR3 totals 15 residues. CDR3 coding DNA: TGTGCCAGCAGCTCCGGGACTAGGAACACCGGGGAGCTGTTTTTT. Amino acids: CASSSGTRNTGELFF.